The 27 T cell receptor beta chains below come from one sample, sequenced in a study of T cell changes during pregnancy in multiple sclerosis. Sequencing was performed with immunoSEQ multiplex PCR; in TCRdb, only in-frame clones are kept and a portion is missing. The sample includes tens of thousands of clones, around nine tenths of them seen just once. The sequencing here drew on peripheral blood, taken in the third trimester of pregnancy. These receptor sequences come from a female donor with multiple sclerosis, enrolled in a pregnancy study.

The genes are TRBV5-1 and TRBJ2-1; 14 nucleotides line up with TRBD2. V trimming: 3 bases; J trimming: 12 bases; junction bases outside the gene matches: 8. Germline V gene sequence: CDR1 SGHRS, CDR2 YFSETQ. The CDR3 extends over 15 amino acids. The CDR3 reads CASSYGLAGGRGQFF. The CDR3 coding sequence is TGCGCCAGCAGCTACGGACTAGCGGGGGGCCGAGGGCAGTTCTTC. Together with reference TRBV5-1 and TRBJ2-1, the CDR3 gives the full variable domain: KAGVTQTPRYLIKTRGQQVTLSCSPISGHRSVSWYQQTPGQGLQFLFEYFSETQRNKGNFPGRFSGRQFSNSRSEMNVSTLELGDSALYLCASSYGLAGGRGQFFGPGTRLTVL.

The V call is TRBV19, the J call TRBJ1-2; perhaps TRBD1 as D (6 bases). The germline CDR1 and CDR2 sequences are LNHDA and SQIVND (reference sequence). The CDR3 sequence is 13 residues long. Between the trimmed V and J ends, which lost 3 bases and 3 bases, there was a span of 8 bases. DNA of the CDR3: TGTGCCAGTAGTATTAACAGGGACTATGGCTACACCTTC. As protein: CASSINRDYGYTF.

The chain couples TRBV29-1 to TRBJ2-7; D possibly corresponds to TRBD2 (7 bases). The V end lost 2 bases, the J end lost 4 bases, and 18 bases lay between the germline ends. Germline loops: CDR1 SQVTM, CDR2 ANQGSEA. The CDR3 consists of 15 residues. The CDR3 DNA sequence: TGCAGCGTTGAAAAGGGGGGGACGGAAGGATACGAGCAGTACTTC. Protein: CSVEKGGTEGYEQYF.

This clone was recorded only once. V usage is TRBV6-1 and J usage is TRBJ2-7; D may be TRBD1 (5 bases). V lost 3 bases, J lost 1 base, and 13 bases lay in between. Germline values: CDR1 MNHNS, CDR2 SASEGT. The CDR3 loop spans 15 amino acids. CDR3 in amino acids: CASSEGSQESYEQYF. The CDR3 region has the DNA TGTGCCAGCAGTGAGGGTTCACAGGAATCCTACGAGCAGTACTTC.

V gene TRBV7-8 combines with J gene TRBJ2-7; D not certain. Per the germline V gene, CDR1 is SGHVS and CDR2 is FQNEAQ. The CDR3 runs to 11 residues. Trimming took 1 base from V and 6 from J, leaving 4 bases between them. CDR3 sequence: CASSLEREQYF. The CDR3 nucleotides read TGTGCCAGCAGCTTAGAGCGCGAGCAGTACTTC.

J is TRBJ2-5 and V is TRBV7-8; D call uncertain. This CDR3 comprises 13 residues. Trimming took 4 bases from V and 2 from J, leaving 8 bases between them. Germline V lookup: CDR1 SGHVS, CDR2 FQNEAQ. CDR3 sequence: CASSSPRQETQYF. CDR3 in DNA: TGTGCCAGCAGCTCACCGCGACAAGAGACCCAGTACTTC.

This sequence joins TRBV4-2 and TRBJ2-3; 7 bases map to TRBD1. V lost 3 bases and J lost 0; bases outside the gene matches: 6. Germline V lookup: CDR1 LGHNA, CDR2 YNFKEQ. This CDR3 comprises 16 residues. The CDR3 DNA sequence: TGTGCCAGCAGCCAGTTTCCACAGGGGAGCACAGATACGCAGTATTTT. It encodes CASSQFPQGSTDTQYF.

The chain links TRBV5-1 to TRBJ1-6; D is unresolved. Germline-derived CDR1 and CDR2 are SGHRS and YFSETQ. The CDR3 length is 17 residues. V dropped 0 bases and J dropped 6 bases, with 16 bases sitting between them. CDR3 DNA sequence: TGCGCCAGCAGCTTGGTAATTTTCGGGTGGCGTAATTCACCCCTCCACTTT. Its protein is CASSLVIFGWRNSPLHF. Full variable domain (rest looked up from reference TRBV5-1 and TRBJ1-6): KAGVTQTPRYLIKTRGQQVTLSCSPISGHRSVSWYQQTPGQGLQFLFEYFSETQRNKGNFPGRFSGRQFSNSRSEMNVSTLELGDSALYLCASSLVIFGWRNSPLHFGNGTRLTVT.

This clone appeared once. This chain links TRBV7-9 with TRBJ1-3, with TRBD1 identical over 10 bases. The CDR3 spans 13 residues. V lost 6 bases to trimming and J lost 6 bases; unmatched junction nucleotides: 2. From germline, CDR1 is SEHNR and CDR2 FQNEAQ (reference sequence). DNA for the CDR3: TGTGCCAGCAGGGGGACAGGGGAAAACACCATATATTTT. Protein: CASRGTGENTIYF. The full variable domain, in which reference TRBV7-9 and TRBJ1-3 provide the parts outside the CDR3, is DTGVSQNPRHKITKRGQNVTFRCDPISEHNRLYWYRQTLGQGPEFLTYFQNEAQLEKSRLLSDRFSAERPKGSFSTLEIQRTEQGDSAMYLCASRGTGENTIYFGEGSWLTVV.

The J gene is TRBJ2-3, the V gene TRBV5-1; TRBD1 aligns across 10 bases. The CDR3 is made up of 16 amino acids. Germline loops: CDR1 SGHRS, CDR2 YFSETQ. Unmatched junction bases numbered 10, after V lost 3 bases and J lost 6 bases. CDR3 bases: TGCGCCAGCAGCTACGCGACAGGGGGCTTGATGGATACGCAGTATTTT. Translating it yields CASSYATGGLMDTQYF.

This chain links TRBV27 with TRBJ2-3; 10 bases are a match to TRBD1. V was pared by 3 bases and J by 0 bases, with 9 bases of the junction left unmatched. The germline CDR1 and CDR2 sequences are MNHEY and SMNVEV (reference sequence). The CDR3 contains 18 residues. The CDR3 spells CASSFRTGGFSSTDTQYF. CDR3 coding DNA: TGTGCCAGCAGTTTTAGGACAGGGGGATTCTCTAGCACAGATACGCAGTATTTT.

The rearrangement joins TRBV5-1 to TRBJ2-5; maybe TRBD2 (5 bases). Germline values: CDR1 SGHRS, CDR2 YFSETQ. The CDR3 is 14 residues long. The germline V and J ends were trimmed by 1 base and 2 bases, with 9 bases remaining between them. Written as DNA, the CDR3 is TGCGCCAGCAGCTTGTACAGCGGACAAGAGACCCAGTACTTC. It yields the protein CASSLYSGQETQYF.

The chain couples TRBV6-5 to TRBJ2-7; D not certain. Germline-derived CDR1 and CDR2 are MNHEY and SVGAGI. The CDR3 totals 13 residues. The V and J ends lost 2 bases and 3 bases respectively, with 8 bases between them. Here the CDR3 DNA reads TGTGCCAGCAGTTACGGCGAGGTCTACGAGCAGTACTTC. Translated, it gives CASSYGEVYEQYF.

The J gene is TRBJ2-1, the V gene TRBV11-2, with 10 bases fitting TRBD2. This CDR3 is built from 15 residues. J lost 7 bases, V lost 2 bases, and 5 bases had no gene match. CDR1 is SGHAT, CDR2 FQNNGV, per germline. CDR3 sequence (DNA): TGTGCCAGCAGCTTACCGGGACTAGCGAGTAATGAGCAGTTCTTC. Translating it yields CASSLPGLASNEQFF.

CDR3 nucleotides: TGTGCCAGCAGCCAATCCGGACTAGGTACGGGTGCGGATACGCAGTATTTT. Its translation is CASSQSGLGTGADTQYF. This chain joins TRBV7-9 and TRBJ2-3; the match to TRBD2 covers 7 bases. Losses at the gene ends were 5 bases for V and 6 bases for J; bases not matched to a gene: 17. Germline CDR1 and CDR2: SEHNR and FQNEAQ (reference sequence). The CDR3 extends over 17 amino acids.

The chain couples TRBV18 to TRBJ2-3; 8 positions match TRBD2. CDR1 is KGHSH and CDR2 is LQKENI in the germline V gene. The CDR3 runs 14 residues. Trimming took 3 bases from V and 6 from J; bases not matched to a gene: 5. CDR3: CASSPGLGRDTQYF. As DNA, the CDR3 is TGTGCCAGCTCACCGGGACTAGGGCGGGATACGCAGTATTTT.

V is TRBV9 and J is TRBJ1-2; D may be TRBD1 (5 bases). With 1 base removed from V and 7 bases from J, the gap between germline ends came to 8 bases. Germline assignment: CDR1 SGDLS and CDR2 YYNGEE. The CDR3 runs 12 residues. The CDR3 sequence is CASSVQGVGYTF. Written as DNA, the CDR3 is TGTGCCAGCAGCGTACAGGGTGTTGGCTACACCTTC.

CDR3 coding DNA: TGTGCCAGCAGTTACCGAAGAGACTACGAGCAGTACTTC. Residues: CASSYRRDYEQYF. The chain combines TRBV6-5 with TRBJ2-7; D not certain. V was shortened by 2 bases and J by 3 bases, with 8 bases between the two germline ends. There are 13 residues in the CDR3. The V gene's germline CDR1 is MNHEY and CDR2 SVGAGI.

CDR3 residues: CASSPSGSGDGELFF. CDR3 nucleotides: TGTGCCAGCAGCCCTTCGGGCAGCGGAGACGGGGAGCTGTTTTTT. The chain recombines TRBV11-2 with TRBJ2-2; TRBD2 is a possible D gene (5 bases). The CDR3 is 15 residues long. The germline V gene has CDR1 SGHAT and CDR2 FQNNGV. The V and J ends lost 5 bases and 7 bases respectively, with 17 bases between them. Together with reference TRBV11-2 and TRBJ2-2, the CDR3 gives the full variable domain: EAGVAQSPRYKIIEKRQSVAFWCNPISGHATLYWYQQILGQGPKLLIQFQNNGVVDDSQLPKDRFSAERLKGVDSTLKIQPAKLEDSAVYLCASSPSGSGDGELFFGEGSRLTVL.

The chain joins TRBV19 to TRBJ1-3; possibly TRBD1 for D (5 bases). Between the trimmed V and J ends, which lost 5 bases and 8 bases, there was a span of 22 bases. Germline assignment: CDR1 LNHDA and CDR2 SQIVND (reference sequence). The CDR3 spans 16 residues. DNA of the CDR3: TGTGCCAGTAGTCCTGGGACTGGAATCGGGCCGGACACCATATATTTT. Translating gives CASSPGTGIGPDTIYF.

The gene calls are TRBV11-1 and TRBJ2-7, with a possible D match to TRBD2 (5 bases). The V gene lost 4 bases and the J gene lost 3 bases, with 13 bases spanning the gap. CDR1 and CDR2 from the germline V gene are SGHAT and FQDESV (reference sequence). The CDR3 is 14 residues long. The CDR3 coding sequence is TGTGCCAGCAGCTCCCCAGGACTCGACTACGAGCAGTACTTC. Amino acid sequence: CASSSPGLDYEQYF.

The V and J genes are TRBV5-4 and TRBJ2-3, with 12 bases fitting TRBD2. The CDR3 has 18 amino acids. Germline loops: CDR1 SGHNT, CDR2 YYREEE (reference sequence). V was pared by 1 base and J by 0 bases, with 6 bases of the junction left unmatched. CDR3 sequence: CASSLTSGRTISTDTQYF. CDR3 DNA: TGTGCCAGCAGCTTGACTAGCGGGAGGACGATTAGCACAGATACGCAGTATTTT.

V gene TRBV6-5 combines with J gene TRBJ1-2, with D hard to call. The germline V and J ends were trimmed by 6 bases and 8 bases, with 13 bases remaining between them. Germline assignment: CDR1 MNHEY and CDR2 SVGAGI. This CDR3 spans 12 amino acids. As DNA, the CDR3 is TGTGCCAGCAGACCGGGTGGTGGAGGCTACACCTTC. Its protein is CASRPGGGGYTF.

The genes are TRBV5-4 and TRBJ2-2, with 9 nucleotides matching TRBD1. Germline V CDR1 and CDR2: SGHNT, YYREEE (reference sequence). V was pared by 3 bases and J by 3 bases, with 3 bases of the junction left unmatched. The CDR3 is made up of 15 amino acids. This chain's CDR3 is CASSSGTGHTGELFF. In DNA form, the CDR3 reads TGTGCCAGCAGCTCCGGGACAGGGCACACCGGGGAGCTGTTTTTT.

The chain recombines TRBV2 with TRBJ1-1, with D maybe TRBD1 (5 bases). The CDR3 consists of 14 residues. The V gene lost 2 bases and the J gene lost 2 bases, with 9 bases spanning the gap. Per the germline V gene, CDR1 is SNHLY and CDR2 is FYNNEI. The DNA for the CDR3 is TGTGCCAGCAGTGAACAGGGATTCAACACTGAAGCTTTCTTT. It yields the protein CASSEQGFNTEAFF.

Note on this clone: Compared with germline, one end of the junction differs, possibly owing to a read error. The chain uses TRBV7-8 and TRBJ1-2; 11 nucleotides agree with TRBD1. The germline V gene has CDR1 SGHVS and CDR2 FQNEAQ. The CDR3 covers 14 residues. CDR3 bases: TGTGCCAGCAGCTCACCGGGACAGGGGGGGACCGGAGGTTTC. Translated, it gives CASSSPGQGGTGGF.

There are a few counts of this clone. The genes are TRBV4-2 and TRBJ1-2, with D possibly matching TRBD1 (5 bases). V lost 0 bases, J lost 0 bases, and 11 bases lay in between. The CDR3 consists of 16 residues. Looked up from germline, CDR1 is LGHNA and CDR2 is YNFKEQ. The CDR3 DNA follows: TGTGCCAGCAGCCAAGATAAGGGGCAAGCTAACTATGGCTACACCTTC. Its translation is CASSQDKGQANYGYTF.